The rows below give T cell receptor beta chains drawn from one sample of a study of cytomegalovirus exposure and HLA in healthy donors. Using immunoSEQ multiplex PCR, the repertoire was profiled, and TCRdb retains in-frame clones only, with some absent. The sample lists 110,000 to 150,000 clones, around 10% occurring once. The source material was PBMCs. The receptor set was obtained from a male donor in good health and CMV-seronegative. CDR3s include the opening cysteine and the closing phenylalanine or tryptophan. D genes are given only for firm matches. A clone size is listed for some rows: how often the clone was seen (once, few, many), or a class if it is expanded.

DNA	CDR3	V	J	size	D
TGCGCCAGCAGCCAAGGACAGGGGGCTGAGCCCCAGCATTTT	CASSQGQGAEPQHF	TRBV4-1	TRBJ1-5	few	TRBD1
TGTGCCAGCAGGTCCTATTACGGCTACACCTTC	CASRSYYGYTF	TRBV7-2	TRBJ1-2	-	-
TGTGCCAGCATGGGGACAGGCCACGACATTCAGTACTTC	CASMGTGHDIQYF	TRBV6-5	TRBJ2-4	-	TRBD1
TGTGCCAGCAGCCGCCCGGGGACTACCGGGGAGCTGTTTTTT	CASSRPGTTGELFF	TRBV7-2	TRBJ2-2	few	-
TGTGCCAGCTCACCCTCAGCGGGGAATAGCAATCAGCCCCAGCATTTT	CASSPSAGNSNQPQHF	TRBV18	TRBJ1-5	few	-
TGTGCCAGTAGTGGGGGCGTCCCTGAAAAACTGTTTTTT	CASSGGVPEKLFF	TRBV19	TRBJ1-4	-	-
TGTGCCAGCAGCTTAGTCCCCACTAGCGGGAGGACCTCCTACAATGAGCAGTTCTTC	CASSLVPTSGRTSYNEQFF	TRBV7-9	TRBJ2-1	-	TRBD2
TGTGCCAGCAGCCGCGGACTAGCGGGGGGTCAAGAGACCCAGTACTTC	CASSRGLAGGQETQYF	TRBV5-8	TRBJ2-5	few	TRBD2
TGTGCCAGCAGTGAAACGGCGGGGTCCGGGGCCAACGTCCTGACTTTC	CASSETAGSGANVLTF	TRBV6-1	TRBJ2-6	few	-
TGCAGCGTTGCAGTGACTAGCGGGAGGGACAATGAGCAGTTCTTC	CSVAVTSGRDNEQFF	TRBV29-1	TRBJ2-1	few	TRBD2
TGTGCCAGCAGCATAAACAGGGACCAGCCCCAGCATTTT	CASSINRDQPQHF	TRBV7-2	TRBJ1-5	-	-
TGCGCCAGCAGCTTGGAGATGGACTACGATGAAGCTTTCTTT	CASSLEMDYDEAFF	TRBV5-1	TRBJ1-1	-	-
TGTGCCAGCAGCTTAGATGGCAGCTCCTACAATGAGCAGTTCTTC	CASSLDGSSYNEQFF	TRBV9	TRBJ2-1	few	-
TGCGCCAGCAGCTACAGCGGGGGGGACGAGCAGTACTTC	CASSYSGGDEQYF	TRBV5-1	TRBJ2-7	-	TRBD2
TGCGCCAGCAGCCAAGGCCACTCCTCCTACAATGAGCAGTTCTTC	CASSQGHSSYNEQFF	TRBV4-3	TRBJ2-1	-	-
TGTGCCAGCAACCAACAGGGGTCCAATTCACCCCTCCACTTT	CASNQQGSNSPLHF	TRBV13	TRBJ1-6	few	TRBD1
TGTGCCAGCAGCTCGCAGGGGGGAGACACTGAAGCTTTCTTT	CASSSQGGDTEAFF	TRBV7-2	TRBJ1-1	few	TRBD1
TGTGCCATCAGGGGACATAGCGGGGGGGTCCATCCCCGCTCCTACAATGAGCAGTTCTTC	CAIRGHSGGVHPRSYNEQFF	TRBV10-3	TRBJ2-1	few	TRBD2
TGTGCCAGCAGCTCCAACAGGGGGCATTCCTACGAGCAGTACTTC	CASSSNRGHSYEQYF	TRBV11-1	TRBJ2-7	-	TRBD1
TGCGCCAGCAGCTCGACTTTTCAAGAGACCCAGTACTTC	CASSSTFQETQYF	TRBV5-1	TRBJ2-5	-	-
TGCGCCAGCAGCTTGGCCGGCGGGAGGTCCTCCTACGAGCAGTACTTC	CASSLAGGRSSYEQYF	TRBV5-1	TRBJ2-7	-	TRBD2
TGTGCCAGCACCCGAGGGGGGGTCGGTAACTATGGCTACACCTTC	CASTRGGVGNYGYTF	TRBV5-4	TRBJ1-2	few	-
TGTGCCAGCATCCCTCTGGAGCGGGAGGGCCGGGATGAGCAGTTCTTC	CASIPLEREGRDEQFF	TRBV7-3	TRBJ2-1	-	TRBD2
TGTGCCAGCAGCCCTATATACGAGCAGTACTTC	CASSPIYEQYF	TRBV7-9	TRBJ2-7	few	-
TGTGCCTGGATTCGCATAAGAGGAGTTTCCTACGAGCAGTACTTC	CAWIRIRGVSYEQYF	TRBV30	TRBJ2-7	-	-
TGCGCCAGCAGCGGGGGACAGCCCAGAAATGAAGCTTTCTTT	CASSGGQPRNEAFF	TRBV4-3	TRBJ1-1	few	TRBD1
TGTGCCAGCAGCCCCCAGAAGGAGCAGTACTTC	CASSPQKEQYF	TRBV7-9	TRBJ2-7	-	-
TGTGCCAGCAGTTACTCCACGGGAGAATCTTCCTACGAGCAGTACTTC	CASSYSTGESSYEQYF	TRBV6-5	TRBJ2-7	few	-
TGTGCCAGCCAGGCCGGGGGGGCAGTCTACGAGCAGTACTTC	CASQAGGAVYEQYF	TRBV5-6	TRBJ2-7	few	TRBD2
TGTGCCAGCAGCCAAGGGGGGGGCGGGACCTACCAAGAGACCCAGTACTTC	CASSQGGGGTYQETQYF	TRBV4-2	TRBJ2-5	few	-
TGTGCCAGCAGCTTAGCGGAGGGGTGGGGACGAGAGACCCAGTACTTC	CASSLAEGWGRETQYF	TRBV11-2	TRBJ2-5	-	-
TGTGCCAGCAGTCTGACAGGGGCCGAAAGTCAGCCCCAGCATTTT	CASSLTGAESQPQHF	TRBV27	TRBJ1-5	few	TRBD1
TGTGCCAGCATCCAGACATTCGGAACAGATACGCAGTATTTT	CASIQTFGTDTQYF	TRBV2	TRBJ2-3	-	-
TGTGCCAGCAGTCGTGACAGAATACCTCCCTATGGCTACACCTTC	CASSRDRIPPYGYTF	TRBV6-5	TRBJ1-2	-	-
TGTGCCAGCAGTTGGCACTCTGGAAACACCATATATTTT	CASSWHSGNTIYF	TRBV28	TRBJ1-3	few	-
TGTGCCAGCAGTCCCCAAATTGACATTGCCGGGGAGCTGTTTTTT	CASSPQIDIAGELFF	TRBV6-1	TRBJ2-2	few	-
TGTGCCAGCAGCTTAGTGCGGGGACAGTACTACGAGCAGTACTTC	CASSLVRGQYYEQYF	TRBV7-9	TRBJ2-7	once	-
TGTGCCAGTAGTAGTAGCGGGACCCACGAGCAGTACTTC	CASSSSGTHEQYF	TRBV19	TRBJ2-7	-	TRBD2
TGTGCCAGCGGAAGGGACAGGGGGTATGGCTACACCTTC	CASGRDRGYGYTF	TRBV2	TRBJ1-2	few	TRBD1
TGCAGCGTTGAAGTCAGGGGAGCAGATACGCAGTATTTT	CSVEVRGADTQYF	TRBV29-1	TRBJ2-3	few	-
TGTGCCAGCAGTGACCCAAGGGGAAGGACTGAAGCTTTCTTT	CASSDPRGRTEAFF	TRBV6-4	TRBJ1-1	-	-
TGTGCCAGCAGCACGGGACAGGGGATCATAGGTGGCTACACCTTC	CASSTGQGIIGGYTF	TRBV9	TRBJ1-2	-	TRBD1
TGCGCCAGCAGCTCGACAGGGTACACAGATACGCAGTATTTT	CASSSTGYTDTQYF	TRBV5-1	TRBJ2-3	few	TRBD1
TGTGCCAGCAGTTCTAGCGGCCTAGGGACAGATACGCAGTATTTT	CASSSSGLGTDTQYF	TRBV28	TRBJ2-3	few	TRBD2
TGTGCCAGCGGGAAAAGCGGGAGGCCCATGAATGAGCAGTTCTTC	CASGKSGRPMNEQFF	TRBV9	TRBJ2-1	-	TRBD2
TGTGCCAGCGCAACAGCCGTCGGAGGGACTGAAGCTTTCTTT	CASATAVGGTEAFF	TRBV28	TRBJ1-1	-	-